This T cell receptor (beta chain) was recorded in a study of blood T cells in healthy people across ages. Researchers report isolating at least 6 million PBMCs per sample. The extraction recovered at least 6 micrograms of total RNA per sample. The CDR3 is 13 amino acids. The germline gives CDR1 LGHNA, CDR2 YSLEER. The second PCR ran roughly 7 to 11 cycles with a sample-barcoded 5' primer and J-beta primers. From each sample, at least 2.5 million paired-end reads containing CDR3 were obtained. TCRdb redid the calling of the 5' RACE reads with MiXCR, one entry per CDR3 protein. The sample holds 540,000 or so distinct CDR3 sequences, roughly 43% seen once. About this clonotype: A much larger clone differs from this one at a single base, so this may be a read error.

Sequenced input: blood. The rearrangement links TRBV4-3 to TRBJ2-7, with D perhaps being TRBD1 or TRBD2 (6 bases each). The J call is uncertain, as TRBJ2-5 better fits the DNA end. This receptor was identified in a man aged 80 or over in good health. As DNA, the CDR3 is TGCGCCAGCAGCGTCACAGGGAGGGAGACCCAGTACTTC. As protein: CASSVTGRETQYF.